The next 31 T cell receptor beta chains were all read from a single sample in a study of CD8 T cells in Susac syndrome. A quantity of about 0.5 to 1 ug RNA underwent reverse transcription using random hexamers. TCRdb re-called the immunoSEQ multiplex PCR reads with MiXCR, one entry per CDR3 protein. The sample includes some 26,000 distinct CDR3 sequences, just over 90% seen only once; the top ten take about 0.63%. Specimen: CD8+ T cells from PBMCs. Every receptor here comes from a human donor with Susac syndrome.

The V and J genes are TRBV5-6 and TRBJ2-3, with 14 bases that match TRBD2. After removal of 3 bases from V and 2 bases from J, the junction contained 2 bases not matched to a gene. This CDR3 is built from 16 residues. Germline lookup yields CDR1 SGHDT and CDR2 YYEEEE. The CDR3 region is CASSWGLAGATDTQYF. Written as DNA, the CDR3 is TGTGCCAGCAGCTGGGGACTAGCGGGGGCCACAGATACGCAGTATTTT.

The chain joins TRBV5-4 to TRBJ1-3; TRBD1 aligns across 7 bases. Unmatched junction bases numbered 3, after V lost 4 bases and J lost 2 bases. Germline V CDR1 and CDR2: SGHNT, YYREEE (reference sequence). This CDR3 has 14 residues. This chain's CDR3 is CASSRDRAGNTIYF. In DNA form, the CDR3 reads TGTGCCAGCAGCCGGGACAGAGCTGGAAACACCATATATTTT.

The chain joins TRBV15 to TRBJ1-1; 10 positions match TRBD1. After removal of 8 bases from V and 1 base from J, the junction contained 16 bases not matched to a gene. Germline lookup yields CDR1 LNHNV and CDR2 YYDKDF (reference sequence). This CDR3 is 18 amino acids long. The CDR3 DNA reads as TGTGCCACCCGCACCAACAAACGGGACAGGGGTGAGAACACTGAAGCTTTCTTT. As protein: CATRTNKRDRGENTEAFF.

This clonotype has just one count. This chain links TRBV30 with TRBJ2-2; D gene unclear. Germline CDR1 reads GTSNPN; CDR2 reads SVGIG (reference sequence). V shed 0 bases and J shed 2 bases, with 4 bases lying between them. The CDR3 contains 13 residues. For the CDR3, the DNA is TGTGCCTGGAGTGTATCAAACACCGGGGAGCTGTTTTTT. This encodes CAWSVSNTGELFF.

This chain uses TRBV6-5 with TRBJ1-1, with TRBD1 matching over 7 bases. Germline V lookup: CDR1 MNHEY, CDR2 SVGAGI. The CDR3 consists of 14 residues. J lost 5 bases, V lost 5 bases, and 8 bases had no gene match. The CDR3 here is CASSPEGQETEAFF. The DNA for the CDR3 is TGTGCCAGCAGTCCGGAAGGACAGGAGACTGAAGCTTTCTTT.

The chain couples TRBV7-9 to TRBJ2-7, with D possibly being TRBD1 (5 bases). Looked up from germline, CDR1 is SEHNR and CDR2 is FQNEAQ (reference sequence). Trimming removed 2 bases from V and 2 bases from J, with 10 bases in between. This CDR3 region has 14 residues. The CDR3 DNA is TGTGCCAGCAGCTTACTAGACAGTCCCTACGAGCAGTACTTC. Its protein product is CASSLLDSPYEQYF.

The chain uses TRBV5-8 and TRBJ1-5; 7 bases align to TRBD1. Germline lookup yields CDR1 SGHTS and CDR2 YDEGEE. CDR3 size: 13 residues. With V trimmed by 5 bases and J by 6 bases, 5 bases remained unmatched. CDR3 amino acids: CASSRYRGQPQHF. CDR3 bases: TGTGCCAGCAGTAGGTACAGGGGTCAGCCCCAGCATTTT.

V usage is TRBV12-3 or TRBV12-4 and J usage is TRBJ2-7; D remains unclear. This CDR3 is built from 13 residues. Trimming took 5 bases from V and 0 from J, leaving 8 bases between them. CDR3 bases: TGTGCCAGCAGTCACAGTGCCTCCTACGAGCAGTACTTC. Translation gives CASSHSASYEQYF.

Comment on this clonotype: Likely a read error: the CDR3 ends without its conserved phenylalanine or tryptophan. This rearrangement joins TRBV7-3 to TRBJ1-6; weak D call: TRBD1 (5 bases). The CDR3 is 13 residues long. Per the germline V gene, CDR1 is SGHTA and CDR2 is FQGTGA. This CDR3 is CASSLGHASPLHL. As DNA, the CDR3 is TGTGCCAGTAGCTTAGGACACGCCTCACCCCTCCACCTT.

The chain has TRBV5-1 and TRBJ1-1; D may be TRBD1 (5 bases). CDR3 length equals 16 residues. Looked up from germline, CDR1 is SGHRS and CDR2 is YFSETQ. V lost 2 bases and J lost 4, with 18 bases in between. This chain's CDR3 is CASSFAGALVGTEAFF. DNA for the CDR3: TGCGCCAGCAGCTTTGCCGGGGCTTTGGTGGGCACTGAAGCTTTCTTT.

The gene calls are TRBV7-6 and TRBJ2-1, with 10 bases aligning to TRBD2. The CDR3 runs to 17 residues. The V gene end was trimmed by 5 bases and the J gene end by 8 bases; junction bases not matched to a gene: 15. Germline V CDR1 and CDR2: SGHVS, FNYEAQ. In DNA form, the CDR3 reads TGTGCCAGCAGCCCACTAGCGGGGTCGTATTCTAGCCATGAGCAGTTCTTC. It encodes CASSPLAGSYSSHEQFF.

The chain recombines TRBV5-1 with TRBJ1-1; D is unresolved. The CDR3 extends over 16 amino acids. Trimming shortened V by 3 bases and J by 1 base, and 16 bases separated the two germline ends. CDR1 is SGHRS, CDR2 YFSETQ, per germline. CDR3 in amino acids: CASSWAPGEPNTEAFF. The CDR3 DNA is TGCGCCAGCAGCTGGGCCCCGGGTGAGCCGAACACTGAAGCTTTCTTT.

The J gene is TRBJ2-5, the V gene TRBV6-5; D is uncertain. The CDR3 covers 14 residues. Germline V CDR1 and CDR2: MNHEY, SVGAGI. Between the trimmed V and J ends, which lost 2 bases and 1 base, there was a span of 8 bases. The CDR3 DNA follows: TGTGCCAGCAGTTACGTCGGCAGCCAAGAGACCCAGTACTTC. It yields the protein CASSYVGSQETQYF.

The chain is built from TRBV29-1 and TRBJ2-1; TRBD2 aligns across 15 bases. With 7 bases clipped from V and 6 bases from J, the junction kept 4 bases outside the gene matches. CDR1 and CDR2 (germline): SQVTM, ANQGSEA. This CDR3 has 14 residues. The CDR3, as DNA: TGCAGCGCCGGACTAGCGGGGGGGCTCAATGAGCAGTTCTTC. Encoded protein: CSAGLAGGLNEQFF.

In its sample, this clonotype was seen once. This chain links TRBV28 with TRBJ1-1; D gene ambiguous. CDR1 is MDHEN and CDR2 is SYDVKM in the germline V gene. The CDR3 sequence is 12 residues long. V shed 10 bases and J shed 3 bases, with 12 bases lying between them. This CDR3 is CATQDWDTEAFF. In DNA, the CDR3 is TGTGCCACTCAGGACTGGGACACTGAAGCTTTCTTT.

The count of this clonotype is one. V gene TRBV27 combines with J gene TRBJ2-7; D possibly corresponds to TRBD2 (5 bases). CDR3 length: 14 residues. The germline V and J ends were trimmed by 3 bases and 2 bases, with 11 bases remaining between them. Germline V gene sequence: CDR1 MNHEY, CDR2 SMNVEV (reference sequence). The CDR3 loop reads CASSLDSSPYEQYF. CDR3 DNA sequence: TGTGCCAGCAGTTTGGACTCATCACCCTACGAGCAGTACTTC.

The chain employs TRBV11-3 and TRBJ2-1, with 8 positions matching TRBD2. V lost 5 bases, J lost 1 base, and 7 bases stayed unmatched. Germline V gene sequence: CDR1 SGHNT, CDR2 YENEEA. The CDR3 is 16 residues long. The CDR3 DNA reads TGTGCCAGCAGCCCTAACAGCGGGGGTTCCTACAATGAGCAGTTCTTC. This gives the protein CASSPNSGGSYNEQFF.

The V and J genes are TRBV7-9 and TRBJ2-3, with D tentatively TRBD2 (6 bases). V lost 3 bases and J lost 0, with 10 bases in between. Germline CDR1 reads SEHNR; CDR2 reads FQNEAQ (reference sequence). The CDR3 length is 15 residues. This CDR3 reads CASSFAGRSTDTQYF. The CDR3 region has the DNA TGTGCCAGCAGCTTTGCGGGACGGAGCACAGATACGCAGTATTTT.

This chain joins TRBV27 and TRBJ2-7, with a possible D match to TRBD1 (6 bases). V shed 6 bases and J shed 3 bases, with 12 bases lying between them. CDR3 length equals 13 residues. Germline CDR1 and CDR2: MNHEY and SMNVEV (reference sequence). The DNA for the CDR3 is TGTGCCAGCAGATCAGGGGAGCGCTACGAGCAGTACTTC. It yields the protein CASRSGERYEQYF.

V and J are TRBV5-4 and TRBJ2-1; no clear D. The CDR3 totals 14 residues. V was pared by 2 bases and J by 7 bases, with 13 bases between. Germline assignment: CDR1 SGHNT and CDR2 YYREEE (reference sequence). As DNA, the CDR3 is TGTGCCAGCAGCTTTTACGGCGCGGTGAATGAGCAGTTCTTC. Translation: CASSFYGAVNEQFF.

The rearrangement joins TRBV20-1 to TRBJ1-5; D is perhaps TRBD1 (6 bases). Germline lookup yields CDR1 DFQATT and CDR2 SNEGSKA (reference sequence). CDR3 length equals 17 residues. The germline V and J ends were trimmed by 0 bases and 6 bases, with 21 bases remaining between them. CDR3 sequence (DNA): TGCAGTGCTAGAGAGGGGTCATTCGCGACAGGAGGTCAGCCCCAGCATTTT. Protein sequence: CSAREGSFATGGQPQHF.

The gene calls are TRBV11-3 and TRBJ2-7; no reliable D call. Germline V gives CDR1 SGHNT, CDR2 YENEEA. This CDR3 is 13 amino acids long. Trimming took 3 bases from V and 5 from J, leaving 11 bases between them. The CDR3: CASSLPGSDEQYF. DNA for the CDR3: TGTGCCAGCAGCTTGCCCGGGTCAGACGAGCAGTACTTC. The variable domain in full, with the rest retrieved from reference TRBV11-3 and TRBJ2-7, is EAGVVQSPRYKIIEKKQPVAFWCNPISGHNTLYWYLQNLGQGPELLIRYENEEAVDDSQLPKDRFSAERLKGVDSTLKIQPAELGDSAVYLCASSLPGSDEQYFGPGTRLTVT.

The CDR3 sequence: CASSTDSYTGELFF. CDR3 nucleotides: TGTGCCAGCAGTACGGACTCCTACACCGGGGAGCTGTTTTTT. This chain uses TRBV27 with TRBJ2-2; TRBD2 might be the D (5 bases). CDR1 is MNHEY, CDR2 SMNVEV, per germline (reference sequence). The CDR3 is made up of 14 amino acids. V lost 5 bases to trimming and J lost 3 bases, with 10 bases between them.

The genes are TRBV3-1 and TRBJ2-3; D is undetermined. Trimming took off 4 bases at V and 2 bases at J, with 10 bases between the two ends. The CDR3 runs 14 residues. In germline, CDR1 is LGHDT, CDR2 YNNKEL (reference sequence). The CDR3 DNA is TGTGCCAGCAGCCCACTACGTTACACAGATACGCAGTATTTT. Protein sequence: CASSPLRYTDTQYF.

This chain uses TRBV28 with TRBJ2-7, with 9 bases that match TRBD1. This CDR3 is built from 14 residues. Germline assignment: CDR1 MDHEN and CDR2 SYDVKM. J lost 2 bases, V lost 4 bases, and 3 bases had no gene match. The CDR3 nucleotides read TGTGCCAGCAGTTGGACAGGGGCAACCTACGAGCAGTACTTC. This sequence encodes CASSWTGATYEQYF.

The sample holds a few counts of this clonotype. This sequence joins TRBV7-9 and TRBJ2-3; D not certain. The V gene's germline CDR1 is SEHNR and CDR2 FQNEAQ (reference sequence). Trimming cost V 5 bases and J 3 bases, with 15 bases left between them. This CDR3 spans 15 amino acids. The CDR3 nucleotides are TGTGCCAGCAGCACGTCAAGCCCCAGGACAGATACGCAGTATTTT. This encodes CASSTSSPRTDTQYF.

The CDR3 spells CSAILSSTDTQYF. CDR3 sequence (DNA): TGCAGTGCCATTCTTTCTAGCACAGATACGCAGTATTTT. The chain is built from TRBV20-1 and TRBJ2-3, with D unresolved. V lost 6 bases to trimming and J lost 0 bases, with 10 bases between them. Per germline, CDR1 DFQATT and CDR2 SNEGSKA (reference sequence). The CDR3 extends over 13 amino acids.

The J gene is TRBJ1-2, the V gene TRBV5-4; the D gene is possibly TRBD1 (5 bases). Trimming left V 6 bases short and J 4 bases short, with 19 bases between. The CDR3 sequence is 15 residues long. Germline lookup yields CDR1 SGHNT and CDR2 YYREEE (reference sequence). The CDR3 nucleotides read TGTGCCAGCACTTCTGCGGCGACAGAGCTCTATGGCTACACCTTC. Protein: CASTSAATELYGYTF.

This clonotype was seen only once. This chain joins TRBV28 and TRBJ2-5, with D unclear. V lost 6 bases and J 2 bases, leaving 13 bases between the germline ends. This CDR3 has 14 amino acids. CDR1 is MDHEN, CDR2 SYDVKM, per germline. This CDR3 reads CASRPPRIQETQYF. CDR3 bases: TGTGCCAGCAGACCCCCGAGGATTCAAGAGACCCAGTACTTC.

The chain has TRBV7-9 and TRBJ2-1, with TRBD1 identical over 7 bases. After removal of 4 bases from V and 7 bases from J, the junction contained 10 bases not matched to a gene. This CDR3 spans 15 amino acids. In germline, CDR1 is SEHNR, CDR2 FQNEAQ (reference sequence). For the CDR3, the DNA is TGTGCCAGCAGCTCCCAAGACAGGGAAGGGAATGAGCAGTTCTTC. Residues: CASSSQDREGNEQFF.

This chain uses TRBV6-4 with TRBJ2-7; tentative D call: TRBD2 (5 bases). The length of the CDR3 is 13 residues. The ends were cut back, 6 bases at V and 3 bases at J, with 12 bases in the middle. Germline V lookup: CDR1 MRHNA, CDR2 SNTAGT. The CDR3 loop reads CASRQIGGYEQYF. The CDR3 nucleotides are TGTGCCAGCAGGCAAATAGGAGGCTACGAGCAGTACTTC.